These 20 T cell receptor beta chains originate from one sample sequenced in a study of breast tumors, draining lymph nodes, adjacent tissues. Breast cancer patients provided tissue from their axillary draining lymph nodes. MiXCR, applied by TCRdb to the multiplex PCR reads, yields one record per CDR3 protein. Altogether roughly 80,000 distinct CDR3 sequences are present, approximately 20% being singletons, with the ten largest covering about 2.5%. The sample consisted of axillary lymph node tissue. The receptor source for this set is a female donor with breast cancer. Some clones in this sample may be carry-over from other donors' samples.

This clonotype came up many times. This chain connects TRBV12-3 or TRBV12-4 to TRBJ2-7, with TRBD2 identical over 7 bases. The ends lost 7 bases at V and 7 bases at J; junction bases unmatched: 13. This CDR3 has 14 amino acids. The CDR3 loop reads CASTRGEGTGEQYF. The CDR3 bases are TGTGCCAGCACCCGGGGGGAGGGGACGGGAGAGCAGTACTTC.

This clonotype was recorded many times. The CDR3 is CASSPTSGLAVSYNEQFF. DNA of the CDR3: TGCGCCAGCAGCCCCACATCGGGACTAGCGGTCTCCTACAATGAGCAGTTCTTC. The V gene is TRBV4-3, the J gene TRBJ2-1; 11 positions agree with TRBD2. CDR1 and CDR2 (germline): LGHNA, YSLEER. V lost 4 bases, J lost 0 bases, and 8 bases stayed unmatched. There are 18 residues in the CDR3.

This clonotype was counted at least ten times. The chain combines TRBV5-1 with TRBJ2-1, with 14 bases lining up with TRBD2. CDR3 length: 15 amino acids. Per germline, CDR1 SGHRS and CDR2 YFSETQ. Germline trimming cut 3 bases from V and 6 bases from J; bases unmatched to any gene: 2. In DNA form, the CDR3 reads TGCGCCAGCAGCTACGGACTAGCGGGAGGCAATGAGCAGTTCTTC. This encodes CASSYGLAGGNEQFF. Variable domain in full (rest from reference TRBV5-1 and TRBJ2-1): KAGVTQTPRYLIKTRGQQVTLSCSPISGHRSVSWYQQTPGQGLQFLFEYFSETQRNKGNFPGRFSGRQFSNSRSEMNVSTLELGDSALYLCASSYGLAGGNEQFFGPGTRLTVL.

This clonotype was counted between two and nine times. The chain combines TRBV6-1 with TRBJ2-1, with a possible D match to TRBD1 (6 bases). Germline values: CDR1 MNHNS, CDR2 SASEGT. With 4 bases removed from V and 0 bases from J, the gap between germline ends came to 10 bases. The CDR3 has 15 amino acids. CDR3 DNA sequence: TGTGCCAGCAGTGGGGGCAGGGGCTCCTACAATGAGCAGTTCTTC. Translation gives CASSGGRGSYNEQFF.

This clonotype was observed many times. V and J are TRBV4-2 and TRBJ2-7; 13 nucleotides align to TRBD2. CDR1 and CDR2 from the germline V gene are LGHNA and YNFKEQ. V lost 1 base and J lost 2; bases outside the gene matches: 2. The CDR3 sequence is 16 residues long. The CDR3 DNA follows: TGTGCCAGCAGCCAAGTGGGGACTAGCGGGGCCTACGAGCAGTACTTC. Its translation: CASSQVGTSGAYEQYF.

This clonotype was detected ten times or more. The chain employs TRBV10-2 and TRBJ2-7, with TRBD2 identical over 13 bases. Per germline, CDR1 WSHSY and CDR2 SAAADI. The CDR3 is made up of 17 amino acids. Trimming removed 0 bases from V and 7 bases from J; junction bases left unmatched: 9. The CDR3 region has the DNA TGCGCCAGCAGTGAGTCCTGGACTAGCGGGAGACCGGGGGAGCAGTACTTC. Its protein product is CASSESWTSGRPGEQYF.

This clonotype has ten or more counts. The DNA of the CDR3 is TGCGCCAGCACCGGGGACTCCTGGGGGAATGAGCAGTTCTTC. Encoded protein: CASTGDSWGNEQFF. V gene TRBV5-1 combines with J gene TRBJ2-1; weak D call: TRBD2 (6 bases). Trimming left V 6 bases short and J 7 bases short, with 17 bases between. The germline CDR1 and CDR2 sequences are SGHRS and YFSETQ. The CDR3 contains 14 residues.

Details on this clonotype: One base away lies a much larger clone, so this may be a sequencing read error. The rearrangement uses TRBV9 and TRBJ1-4, with a possible D match to TRBD1 (5 bases). The CDR3 sequence is 17 residues long. Per the germline V gene, CDR1 is SGDLS and CDR2 is YYNGEE. The CDR3 region is CGSSGRRGAATNEKLFF. CDR3 coding DNA: TGTGGCAGCAGCGGCCGGCGGGGCGCCGCAACTAATGAAAAACTGTTTTTT.

There are many counts of this clonotype. The V and J genes are TRBV11-2 and TRBJ2-1, with a tentative D call TRBD2 (5 bases). V was pared by 5 bases and J by 6 bases, with 14 bases between. Germline loops: CDR1 SGHAT, CDR2 FQNNGV. The CDR3 runs to 14 residues. This chain's CDR3 is CASSPDFLFNEQFF. The CDR3 region has the DNA TGTGCCAGCAGCCCGGACTTTCTTTTCAATGAGCAGTTCTTC.

The rearrangement links TRBV5-1 to TRBJ2-1; 15 bases map to TRBD2. The germline CDR1 and CDR2 sequences are SGHRS and YFSETQ. The J segment lost 5 bases and the V segment lost 4 bases, leaving 10 bases of the junction unmatched. The CDR3 has 18 residues. CDR3 coding DNA: TGCGCCAGCAGCCAAGGACTAGCGGGAGGGCCAAGTAACAATGAGCAGTTCTTC. It translates to CASSQGLAGGPSNNEQFF.

This clonotype was seen repeatedly, ten times or more. The V and J genes are TRBV7-3 and TRBJ2-1, with D unclear. Germline lookup yields CDR1 SGHTA and CDR2 FQGTGA. With 8 bases removed from V and 2 bases from J, the gap between germline ends came to 19 bases. The CDR3 totals 16 residues. The CDR3 region is CASSASVSRTYNEQFF. CDR3 nucleotide sequence: TGTGCCAGCTCTGCTTCCGTTTCAAGAACCTACAATGAGCAGTTCTTC.

V is TRBV13 and J is TRBJ1-1; 9 nucleotides align to TRBD1. The CDR3 has 16 residues. In germline, CDR1 is PRHDT, CDR2 FYEKMQ (reference sequence). V lost 6 bases to trimming and J lost 4 bases; unmatched junction nucleotides: 12. The CDR3 region is CASSSQQGARSTEAFF. The CDR3 nucleotides read TGTGCCAGCAGTTCGCAACAGGGGGCGAGGAGCACTGAAGCTTTCTTT.

Ten or more counts support this clonotype. The chain is built from TRBV6-1 and TRBJ2-1, with 12 bases lining up with TRBD2. In germline, CDR1 is MNHNS, CDR2 SASEGT. V was clipped by 3 bases and J by 13 bases; unmatched bases: 13. The CDR3 is 16 amino acids. The CDR3: CASSDFTSGRRGLQFF. DNA of the CDR3: TGTGCCAGCAGTGACTTTACTAGCGGGAGGCGGGGCTTACAGTTCTTC.

Ten or more counts support this clonotype. V usage is TRBV7-2 and J usage is TRBJ1-2; D unclear. The CDR3 is 14 amino acids. V lost 1 base and J 8 bases, leaving 14 bases between the germline ends. Germline V gene data show CDR1 as SGHTA and CDR2 as FQGNSA. The CDR3, as DNA: TGTGCCAGCAGCTTAGAGGGCTCCAGTAGGGGCTACACCTTC. Amino acids: CASSLEGSSRGYTF. The full variable domain, with the rest looked up from reference TRBV7-2 and TRBJ1-2, is GAGVSQSPSNKVTEKGKDVELRCDPISGHTALYWYRQSLGQGLEFLIYFQGNSAPDKSGLPSDRFSAERTGGSVSTLTIQRTQQEDSAVYLCASSLEGSSRGYTFGSGTRLTVV.

The rearrangement joins TRBV18 to TRBJ2-7; 9 bases are shared with TRBD1. Germline V gene data show CDR1 as KGHSH and CDR2 as LQKENI. J gave up 4 bases and V 6 bases, and 7 bases lay outside the gene matches. CDR3 length equals 14 residues. The CDR3 protein is CASSPRDRVYEQYF. The CDR3 nucleotides read TGTGCCAGCTCTCCCCGGGACAGGGTTTACGAGCAGTACTTC. The variable domain in full, completed from reference TRBV18 and TRBJ2-7, reads NAGVMQNPRHLVRRRGQEARLRCSPMKGHSHVYWYRQLPEEGLKFMVYLQKENIIDESGMPKERFSAEFPKEGPSILRIQQVVRGDSAAYFCASSPRDRVYEQYFGPGTRLTVT.

This sequence joins TRBV4-2 and TRBJ2-2, with TRBD2 matching over 7 bases. The V segment lost 1 base and the J segment 4 bases; nucleotides outside the gene matches: 6. The CDR3 sequence is 16 residues long. Looked up from germline, CDR1 is LGHNA and CDR2 is YNFKEQ. The CDR3 sequence: CASSQARGGSTGELFF. The CDR3 region has the DNA TGTGCCAGCAGCCAAGCTCGCGGGGGTAGCACCGGGGAGCTGTTTTTT.

In regard to this clonotype: Being one base from a much bigger clone, this may be a read error. The chain links TRBV6-2 or TRBV6-3 to TRBJ2-1; the D gene is possibly TRBD1 (6 bases). This CDR3 is 12 amino acids long. CDR1 is MNHEY and CDR2 is SVGEGT in the germline V gene. V was shortened by 5 bases and J by 12 bases, with 14 bases between the two germline ends. CDR3 nucleotide sequence: TGTGCCAGCAGTCCAGACAGGAGTGGGCAGTTCTTC. Protein sequence: CASSPDRSGQFF.

This clonotype was observed at least ten times. The chain combines TRBV11-3 with TRBJ2-7; 8 nucleotides agree with TRBD2. The CDR3 totals 15 residues. Germline lookup yields CDR1 SGHNT and CDR2 YENEEA. Losses at the gene ends were 2 bases for V and 2 bases for J; bases not matched to a gene: 5. Written as DNA, the CDR3 is TGTGCCAGCAGCTTAAGGGTAGCGGGAACCTACGAGCAGTACTTC. Protein: CASSLRVAGTYEQYF.

This clonotype was seen repeatedly, ten times or more. V is TRBV9 and J is TRBJ2-7, with D perhaps TRBD1 or TRBD2 (5 bases each). The V and J ends lost 0 bases and 7 bases respectively, with 11 bases between them. The V gene's germline CDR1 is SGDLS and CDR2 YYNGEE. CDR3 length: 13 residues. The CDR3 loop reads CASSVESGGEQYF. CDR3 coding DNA: TGTGCCAGCAGCGTAGAATCTGGGGGAGAGCAGTACTTC.

This clonotype was counted between two and nine times. The gene calls are TRBV11-2 and TRBJ2-4; possibly TRBD2 for D (5 bases). Trimming took off 3 bases at V and 6 bases at J, with 12 bases between the two ends. The CDR3 totals 14 residues. CDR1 is SGHAT, CDR2 FQNNGV, per germline. Here the CDR3 DNA reads TGTGCCAGCAGCTTGGGAGTTGGGGTAAACATTCAGTACTTC. Translating it yields CASSLGVGVNIQYF.